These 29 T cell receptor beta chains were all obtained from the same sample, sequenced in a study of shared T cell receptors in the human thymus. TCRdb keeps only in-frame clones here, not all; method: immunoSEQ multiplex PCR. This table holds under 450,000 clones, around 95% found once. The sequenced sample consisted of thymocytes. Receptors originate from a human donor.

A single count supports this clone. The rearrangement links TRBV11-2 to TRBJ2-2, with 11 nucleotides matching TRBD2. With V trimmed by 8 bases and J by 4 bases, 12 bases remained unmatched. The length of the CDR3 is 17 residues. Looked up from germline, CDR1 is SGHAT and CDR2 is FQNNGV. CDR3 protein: CASPIPTLAGVTGELFF. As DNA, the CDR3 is TGTGCCAGCCCCATTCCAACACTAGCGGGAGTCACCGGGGAGCTGTTTTTT. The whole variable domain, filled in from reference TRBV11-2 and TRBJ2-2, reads EAGVAQSPRYKIIEKRQSVAFWCNPISGHATLYWYQQILGQGPKLLIQFQNNGVVDDSQLPKDRFSAERLKGVDSTLKIQPAKLEDSAVYLCASPIPTLAGVTGELFFGEGSRLTVL.

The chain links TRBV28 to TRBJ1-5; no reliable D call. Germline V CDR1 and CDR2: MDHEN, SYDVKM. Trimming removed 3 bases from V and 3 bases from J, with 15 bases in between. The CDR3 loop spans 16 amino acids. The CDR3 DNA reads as TGTGCCAGCAGTTTGCCGAAAAGAGGTATCAATCAGCCCCAGCATTTT. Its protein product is CASSLPKRGINQPQHF.

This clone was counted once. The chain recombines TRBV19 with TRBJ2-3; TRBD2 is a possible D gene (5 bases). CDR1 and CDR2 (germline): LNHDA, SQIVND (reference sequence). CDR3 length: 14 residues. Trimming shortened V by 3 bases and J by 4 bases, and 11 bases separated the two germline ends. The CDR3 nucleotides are TGTGCCAGTAGTATTTCGCGAGGGTCAGATACGCAGTATTTT. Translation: CASSISRGSDTQYF.

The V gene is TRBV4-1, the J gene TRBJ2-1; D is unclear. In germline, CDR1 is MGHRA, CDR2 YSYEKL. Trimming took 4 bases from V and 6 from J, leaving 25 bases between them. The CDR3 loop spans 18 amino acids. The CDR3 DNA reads TGCGCCAGCAGCCCAATGTCTAGAGGAATCCCCGGAAGCAATGAGCAGTTCTTC. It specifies CASSPMSRGIPGSNEQFF.

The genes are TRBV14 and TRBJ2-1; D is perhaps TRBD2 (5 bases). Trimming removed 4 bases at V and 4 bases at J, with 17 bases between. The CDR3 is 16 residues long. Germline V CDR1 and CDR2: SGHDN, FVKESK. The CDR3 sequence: CASSPATSEFYNEQFF. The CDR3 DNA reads TGTGCCAGCAGCCCTGCTACTAGTGAGTTTTACAATGAGCAGTTCTTC.

CDR3 sequence: CATSTSQPDADTEAFF. CDR3 nucleotide sequence: TGTGCCACCAGCACAAGTCAGCCCGACGCGGACACTGAAGCTTTCTTT. The rearrangement joins TRBV15 to TRBJ1-1; D unresolved. The length of the CDR3 is 16 residues. Germline CDR1 LNHNV, CDR2 YYDKDF (reference sequence). The V and J ends lost 4 bases and 3 bases respectively, with 18 bases between them.

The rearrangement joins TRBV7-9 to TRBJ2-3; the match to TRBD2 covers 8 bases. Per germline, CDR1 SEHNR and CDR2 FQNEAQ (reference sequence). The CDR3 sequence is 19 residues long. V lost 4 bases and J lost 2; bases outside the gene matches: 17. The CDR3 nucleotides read TGTGCCAGCAGCTCAACGAGGGACCTTAGCGGGACTCACACAGATACGCAGTATTTT. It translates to CASSSTRDLSGTHTDTQYF.

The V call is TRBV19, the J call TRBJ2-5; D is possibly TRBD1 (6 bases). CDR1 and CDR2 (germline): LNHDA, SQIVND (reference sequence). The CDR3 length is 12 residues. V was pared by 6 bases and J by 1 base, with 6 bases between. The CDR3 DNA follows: TGTGCCAGTAGCAGGGGCCAAGAGACCCAGTACTTC. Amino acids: CASSRGQETQYF.

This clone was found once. The CDR3 is CASSPERGAAKNIQYF. CDR3 coding DNA: TGTGCCAGCAGCCCGGAACGGGGCGCCGCCAAAAACATTCAGTACTTC. This sequence joins TRBV5-4 and TRBJ2-4; D may correspond to TRBD1 or TRBD2 (5 bases each). The germline V gene has CDR1 SGHNT and CDR2 YYREEE (reference sequence). Trimming cost V 4 bases and J 1 base, with 15 bases left between them. The CDR3 runs 16 residues.

The CDR3 reads CASSESYTANTEAFF. In DNA form, the CDR3 reads TGCGCCAGCAGTGAGTCGTATACAGCGAACACTGAAGCTTTCTTT. V gene TRBV10-2 combines with J gene TRBJ1-1; no clear D gene. CDR3 length: 15 amino acids. V dropped 0 bases and J dropped 1 base, with 9 bases sitting between them. Looked up from germline, CDR1 is WSHSY and CDR2 is SAAADI.

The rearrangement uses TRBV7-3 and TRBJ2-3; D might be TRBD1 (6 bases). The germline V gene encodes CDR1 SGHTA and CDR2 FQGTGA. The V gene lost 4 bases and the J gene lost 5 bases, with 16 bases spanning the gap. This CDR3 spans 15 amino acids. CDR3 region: CASSSLEGGIDTQYF. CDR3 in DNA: TGTGCCAGCAGCTCCCTTGAAGGGGGAATAGATACGCAGTATTTT. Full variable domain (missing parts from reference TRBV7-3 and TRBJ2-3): GAGVSQTPSNKVTEKGKYVELRCDPISGHTALYWYRQSLGQGPEFLIYFQGTGAADDSGLPNDRFFAVRPEGSVSTLKIQRTERGDSAVYLCASSSLEGGIDTQYFGPGTRLTVL.

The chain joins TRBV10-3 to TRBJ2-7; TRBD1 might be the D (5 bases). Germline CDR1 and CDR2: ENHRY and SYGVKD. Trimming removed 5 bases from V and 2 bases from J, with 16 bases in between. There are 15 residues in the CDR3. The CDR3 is CAISSDSTAPYEQYF. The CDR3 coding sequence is TGTGCCATCAGTTCAGACAGTACCGCTCCCTACGAGCAGTACTTC.

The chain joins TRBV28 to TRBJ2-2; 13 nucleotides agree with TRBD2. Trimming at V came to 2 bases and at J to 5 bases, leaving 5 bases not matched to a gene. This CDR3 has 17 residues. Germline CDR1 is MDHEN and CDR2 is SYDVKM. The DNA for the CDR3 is TGTGCCAGCAGTTTACCAGGACTAGCGGGAGAAACCGGGGAGCTGTTTTTT. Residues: CASSLPGLAGETGELFF.

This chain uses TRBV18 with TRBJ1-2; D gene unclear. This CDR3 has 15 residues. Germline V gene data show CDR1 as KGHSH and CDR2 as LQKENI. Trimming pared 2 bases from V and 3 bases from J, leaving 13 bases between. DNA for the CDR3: TGTGCCAGCTCACCATTTACCGCCGCCGACTATGGCTACACCTTC. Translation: CASSPFTAADYGYTF.

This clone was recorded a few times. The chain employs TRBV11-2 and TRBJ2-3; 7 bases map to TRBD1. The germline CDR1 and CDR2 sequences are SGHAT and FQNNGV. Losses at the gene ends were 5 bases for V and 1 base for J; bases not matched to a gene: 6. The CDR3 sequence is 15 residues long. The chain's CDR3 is CASSLTGARTDTQYF. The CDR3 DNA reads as TGTGCCAGCAGCCTTACAGGGGCCCGCACAGATACGCAGTATTTT.

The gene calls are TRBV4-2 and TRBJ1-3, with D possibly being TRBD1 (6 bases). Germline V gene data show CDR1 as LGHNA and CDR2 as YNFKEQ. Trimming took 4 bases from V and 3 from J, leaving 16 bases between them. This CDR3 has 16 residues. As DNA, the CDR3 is TGTGCCAGCAGCCCACGGATACAGGGTTATGGAAACACCATATATTTT. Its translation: CASSPRIQGYGNTIYF.

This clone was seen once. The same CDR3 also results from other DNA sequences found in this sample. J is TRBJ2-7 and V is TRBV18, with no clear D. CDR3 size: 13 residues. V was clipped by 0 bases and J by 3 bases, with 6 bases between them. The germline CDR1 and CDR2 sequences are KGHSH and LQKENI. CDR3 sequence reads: CASSPPGIYEQYF. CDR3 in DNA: TGTGCCAGCTCACCACCGGGGATCTACGAGCAGTACTTC.

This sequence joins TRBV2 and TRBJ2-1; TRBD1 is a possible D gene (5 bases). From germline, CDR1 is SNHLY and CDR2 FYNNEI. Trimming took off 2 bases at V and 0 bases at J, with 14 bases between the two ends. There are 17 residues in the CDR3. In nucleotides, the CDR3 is TGTGCCAGCAGTGAAACGACAGACCCGAGCTCCTACAATGAGCAGTTCTTC. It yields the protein CASSETTDPSSYNEQFF.

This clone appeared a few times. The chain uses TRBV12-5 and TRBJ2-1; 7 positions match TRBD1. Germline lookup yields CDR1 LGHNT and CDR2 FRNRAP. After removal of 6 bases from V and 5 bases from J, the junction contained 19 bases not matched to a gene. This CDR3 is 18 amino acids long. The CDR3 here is CASGRSRNGTAPNNEQFF. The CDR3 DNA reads TGTGCTAGTGGCCGAAGCCGTAATGGGACAGCCCCAAACAATGAGCAGTTCTTC.

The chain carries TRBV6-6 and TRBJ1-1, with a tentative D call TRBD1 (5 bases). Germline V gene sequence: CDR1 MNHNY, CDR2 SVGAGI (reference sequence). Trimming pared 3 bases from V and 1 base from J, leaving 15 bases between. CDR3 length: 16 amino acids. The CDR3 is CASSYEAGQRNTEAFF. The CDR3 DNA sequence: TGTGCCAGCAGTTATGAGGCAGGGCAGAGGAACACTGAAGCTTTCTTT.

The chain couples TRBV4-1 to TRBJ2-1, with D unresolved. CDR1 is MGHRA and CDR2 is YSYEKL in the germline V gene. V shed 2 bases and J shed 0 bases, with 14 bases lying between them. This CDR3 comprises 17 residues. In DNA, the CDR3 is TGCGCCAGCAGCCAACCCCCCCAGGCAAGCTCCTACAATGAGCAGTTCTTC. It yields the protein CASSQPPQASSYNEQFF.

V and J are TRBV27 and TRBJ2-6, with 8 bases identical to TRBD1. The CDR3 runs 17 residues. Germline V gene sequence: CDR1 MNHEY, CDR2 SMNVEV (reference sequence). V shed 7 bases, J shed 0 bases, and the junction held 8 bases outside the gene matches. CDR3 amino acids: CASTGTGQLSGANVLTF. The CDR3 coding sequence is TGTGCCAGCACCGGGACAGGTCAACTCTCTGGGGCCAACGTCCTGACTTTC.

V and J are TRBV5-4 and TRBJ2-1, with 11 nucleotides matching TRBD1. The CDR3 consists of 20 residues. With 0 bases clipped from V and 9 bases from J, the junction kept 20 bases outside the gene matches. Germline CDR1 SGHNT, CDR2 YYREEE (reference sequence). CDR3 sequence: CASSLAGGQGDGSGPVEQFF. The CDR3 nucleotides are TGTGCCAGCAGCTTGGCCGGGGGACAGGGGGACGGGAGTGGGCCGGTTGAGCAGTTCTTC.

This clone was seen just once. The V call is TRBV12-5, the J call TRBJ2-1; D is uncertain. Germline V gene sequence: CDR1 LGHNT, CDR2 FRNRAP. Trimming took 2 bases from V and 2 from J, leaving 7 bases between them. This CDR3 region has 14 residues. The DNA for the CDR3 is TGTGCTAGTGGTTTGTCAGCTACCTACAATGAGCAGTTCTTC. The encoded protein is CASGLSATYNEQFF.

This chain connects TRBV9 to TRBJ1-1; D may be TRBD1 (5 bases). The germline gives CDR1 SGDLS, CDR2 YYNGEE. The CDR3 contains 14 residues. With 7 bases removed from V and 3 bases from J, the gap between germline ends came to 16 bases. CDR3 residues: CASLIRGADTEAFF. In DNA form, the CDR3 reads TGTGCCAGCCTAATAAGGGGAGCCGACACTGAAGCTTTCTTT.

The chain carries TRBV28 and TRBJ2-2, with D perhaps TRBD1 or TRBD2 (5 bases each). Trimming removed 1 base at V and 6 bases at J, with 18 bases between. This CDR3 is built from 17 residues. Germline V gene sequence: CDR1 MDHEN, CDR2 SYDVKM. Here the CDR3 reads CASSLSLGTPSAGELFF. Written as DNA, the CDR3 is TGTGCCAGCAGTTTATCGTTGGGGACCCCCAGCGCCGGGGAGCTGTTTTTT.

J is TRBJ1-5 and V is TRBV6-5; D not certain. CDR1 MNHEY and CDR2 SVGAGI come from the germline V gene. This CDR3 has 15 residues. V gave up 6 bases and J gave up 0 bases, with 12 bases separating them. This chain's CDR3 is CASSSTRSSNQPQHF. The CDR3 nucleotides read TGTGCCAGCAGCAGCACACGGTCTAGCAATCAGCCCCAGCATTTT.

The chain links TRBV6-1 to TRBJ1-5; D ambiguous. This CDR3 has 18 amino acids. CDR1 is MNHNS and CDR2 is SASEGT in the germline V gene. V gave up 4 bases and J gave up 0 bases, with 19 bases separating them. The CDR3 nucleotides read TGTGCCAGCAGTGGGGTGGGAACCACTGTGGGTAGCAATCAGCCCCAGCATTTT. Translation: CASSGVGTTVGSNQPQHF.

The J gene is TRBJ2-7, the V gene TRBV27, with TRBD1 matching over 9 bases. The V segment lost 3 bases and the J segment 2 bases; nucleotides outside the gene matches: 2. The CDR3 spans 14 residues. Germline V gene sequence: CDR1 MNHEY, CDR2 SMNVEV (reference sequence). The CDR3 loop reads CASSFGTGTYEQYF. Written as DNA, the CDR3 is TGTGCCAGCAGTTTTGGGACAGGGACCTACGAGCAGTACTTC.